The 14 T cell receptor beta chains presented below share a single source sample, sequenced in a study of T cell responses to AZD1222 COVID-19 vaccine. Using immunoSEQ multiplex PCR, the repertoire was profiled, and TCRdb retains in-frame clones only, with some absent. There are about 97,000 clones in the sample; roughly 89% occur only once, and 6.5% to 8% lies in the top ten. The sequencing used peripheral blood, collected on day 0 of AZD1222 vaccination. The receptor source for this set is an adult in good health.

Written as DNA, the CDR3 is TGTGCCAGCAGCCCGGACGGTAATCAGCCCCAGCATTTT. Residues: CASSPDGNQPQHF. The rearrangement uses TRBV5-4 and TRBJ1-5; the D is unclear. Trimming stripped 4 bases from V and 4 bases from J, with 9 bases between. This CDR3 contains 13 residues. Germline-derived CDR1 and CDR2 are SGHNT and YYREEE (reference sequence).

The CDR3 DNA reads as TGTGCCAGCAGCATCGACAGGGCTGGCGAGCAGTACTTC. This codes for CASSIDRAGEQYF. The gene calls are TRBV11-1 and TRBJ2-7; 7 nucleotides agree with TRBD1. The CDR3 spans 13 residues. Germline CDR1 is SGHAT and CDR2 is FQDESV (reference sequence). Trimming took 5 bases from V and 6 from J; bases not matched to a gene: 7. Full variable domain (missing parts from reference TRBV11-1 and TRBJ2-7): EAEVAQSPRYKITEKSQAVAFWCDPISGHATLYWYRQILGQGPELLVQFQDESVVDDSQLPKDRFSAERLKGVDSTLKIQPAELGDSAMYLCASSIDRAGEQYFGPGTRLTVT.

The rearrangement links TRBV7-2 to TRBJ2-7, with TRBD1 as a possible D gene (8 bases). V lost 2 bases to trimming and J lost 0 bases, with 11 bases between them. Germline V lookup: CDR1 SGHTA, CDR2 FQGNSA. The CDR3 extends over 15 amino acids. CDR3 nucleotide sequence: TGTGCCAGCAGCTTACACAGGGGGGGCTCCTACGAGCAGTACTTC. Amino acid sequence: CASSLHRGGSYEQYF.

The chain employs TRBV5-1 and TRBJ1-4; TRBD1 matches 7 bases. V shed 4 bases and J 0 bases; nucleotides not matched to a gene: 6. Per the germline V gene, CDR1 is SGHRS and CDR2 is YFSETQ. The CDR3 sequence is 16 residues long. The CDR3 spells CASSRGTDATNEKLFF. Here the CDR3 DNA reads TGCGCCAGCAGCCGTGGGACAGATGCAACTAATGAAAAACTGTTTTTT. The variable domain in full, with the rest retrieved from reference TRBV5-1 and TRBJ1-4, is KAGVTQTPRYLIKTRGQQVTLSCSPISGHRSVSWYQQTPGQGLQFLFEYFSETQRNKGNFPGRFSGRQFSNSRSEMNVSTLELGDSALYLCASSRGTDATNEKLFFGSGTQLSVL.

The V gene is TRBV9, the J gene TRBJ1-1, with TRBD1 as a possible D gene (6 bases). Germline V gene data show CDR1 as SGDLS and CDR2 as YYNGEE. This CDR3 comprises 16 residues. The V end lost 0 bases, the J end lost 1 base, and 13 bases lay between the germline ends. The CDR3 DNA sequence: TGTGCCAGCAGCGTAGCGGGGGGCGGGAGGAACACTGAAGCTTTCTTT. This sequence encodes CASSVAGGGRNTEAFF.

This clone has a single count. The CDR3, as DNA: TGTGCTAGTGGTTTGGTAATGGATGGGAGGACTAGCACAGATACGCAGTATTTT. Translation: CASGLVMDGRTSTDTQYF. This chain links TRBV12-5 with TRBJ2-3; perhaps TRBD2 as D (6 bases). The V and J ends lost 0 bases and 0 bases respectively, with 16 bases between them. The CDR3 has 18 residues. In germline, CDR1 is LGHNT, CDR2 FRNRAP.

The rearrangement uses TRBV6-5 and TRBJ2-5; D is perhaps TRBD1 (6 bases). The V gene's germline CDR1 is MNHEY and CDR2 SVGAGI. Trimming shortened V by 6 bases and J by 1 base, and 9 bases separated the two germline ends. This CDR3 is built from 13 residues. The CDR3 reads CASSRTVQETQYF. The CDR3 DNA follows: TGTGCCAGCAGCCGGACAGTCCAAGAGACCCAGTACTTC.

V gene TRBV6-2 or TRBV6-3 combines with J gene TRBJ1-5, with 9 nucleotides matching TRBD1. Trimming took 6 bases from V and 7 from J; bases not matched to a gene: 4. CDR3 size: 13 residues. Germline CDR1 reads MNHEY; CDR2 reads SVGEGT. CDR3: CASSRDREQPQHF. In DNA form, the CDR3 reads TGTGCCAGCAGCAGGGACAGGGAACAGCCCCAGCATTTT.

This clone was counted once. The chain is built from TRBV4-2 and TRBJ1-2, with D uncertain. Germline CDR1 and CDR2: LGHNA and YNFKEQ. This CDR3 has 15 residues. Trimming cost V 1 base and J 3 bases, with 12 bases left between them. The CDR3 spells CASSQGGDIHYGYTF. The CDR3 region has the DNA TGTGCCAGCAGCCAAGGGGGAGACATCCACTATGGCTACACCTTC.

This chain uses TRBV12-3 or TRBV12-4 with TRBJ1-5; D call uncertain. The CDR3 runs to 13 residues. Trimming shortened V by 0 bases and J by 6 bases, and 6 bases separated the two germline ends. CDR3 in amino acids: CASSLAQGQPQHF. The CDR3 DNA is TGTGCCAGCAGTTTAGCGCAAGGTCAGCCCCAGCATTTT.

The CDR3 protein is CASSLGRAGGDYNEQFF. The DNA of the CDR3 is TGTGCCAGCAGTTTAGGCCGGGCAGGGGGCGACTACAATGAGCAGTTCTTC. This chain uses TRBV27 with TRBJ2-1; TRBD1 agrees at 8 bases. V gave up 2 bases and J gave up 3 bases; unmatched junction bases: 9. CDR1 and CDR2 (germline): MNHEY, SMNVEV (reference sequence). The CDR3 has 17 amino acids.

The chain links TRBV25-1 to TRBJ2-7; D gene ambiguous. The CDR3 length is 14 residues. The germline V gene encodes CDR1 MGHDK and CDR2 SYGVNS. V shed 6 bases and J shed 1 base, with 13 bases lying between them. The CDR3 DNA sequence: TGTGCCAGCAGGCGGACGAGTACATCCTACGAGCAGTACTTC. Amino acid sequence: CASRRTSTSYEQYF.

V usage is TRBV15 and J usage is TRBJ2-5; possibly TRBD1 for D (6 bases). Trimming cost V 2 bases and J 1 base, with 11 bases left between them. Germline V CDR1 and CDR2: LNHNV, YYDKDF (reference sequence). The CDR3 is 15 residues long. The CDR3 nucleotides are TGTGCCACCAGCAGACCCACGGACAGCCAAGAGACCCAGTACTTC. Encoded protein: CATSRPTDSQETQYF.

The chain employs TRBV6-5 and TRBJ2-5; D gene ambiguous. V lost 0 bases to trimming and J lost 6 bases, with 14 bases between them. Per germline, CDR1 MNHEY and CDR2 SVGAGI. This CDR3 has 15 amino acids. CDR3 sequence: CASSYSTPSRQTQYF. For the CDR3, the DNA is TGTGCCAGCAGTTACTCGACCCCAAGTCGACAGACCCAGTACTTC.